This is a list of T cell receptor beta chains from one sample in a study of Ad26.COV2.S vaccination and SARS-CoV-2 variants. The protocol was immunoSEQ multiplex PCR, while the TCRdb copy is restricted to in-frame clones and leaves out a portion. This sample has 200,000 to 300,000 clones, with roughly 88% found just once. This specimen consisted of peripheral blood, obtained in a trial of Ad26.COV2.S vaccine versus placebo. Every receptor here comes from a person aged 18-60 years who received the Ad26.COV2.S COVID-19 vaccine or a placebo. Each CDR3 is given with its conserved first and last residue. Each record gives: D gene, V gene, clone size, J gene, CDR3 DNA, CDR3 protein. D genes are given only for firm matches. Clone size is stated in some rows and not others, as once, few, many or a class when expanded.

TRBD1	TRBV7-2	.	TRBJ1-1	TGTGCCAGCAGCTTAAGGACAGGGCCATCTGAAGCTTTCTTT	CASSLRTGPSEAFF
TRBD1	TRBV28	.	TRBJ2-1	TGTGCCAGCAGTCCGGACAGGGATTACAATGAGCAGTTCTTC	CASSPDRDYNEQFF
.	TRBV5-6	.	TRBJ2-2	TGTGCCAGCAGCCTGGAGGGTGGGTCTAACCGGAACACCGGGGAGCTGTTTTTT	CASSLEGGSNRNTGELFF
TRBD1	TRBV19	.	TRBJ2-5	TGTGCCAGTATGAGAAAGGGACAGCACCAAGAGACCCAGTACTTC	CASMRKGQHQETQYF
TRBD1	TRBV18	.	TRBJ1-2	TGTGCCAGCTCACCTCCCGGGACAGGGGGCTATGGCTACACCTTC	CASSPPGTGGYGYTF
TRBD2	TRBV25-1	.	TRBJ2-5	TGTGCCAGCAGTGAACTAGCGGGAGGGCAAGAGACCCAGTACTTC	CASSELAGGQETQYF
.	TRBV4-3	.	TRBJ2-1	TGCGCCAGCAGCCTGCTTATGGGTTACAATGAGCAGTTCTTC	CASSLLMGYNEQFF
TRBD2	TRBV28	.	TRBJ2-7	TGTGCCAGCAGCCGGACTAGCGGGGGATACGAGCAGTACTTC	CASSRTSGGYEQYF
TRBD2	TRBV14	.	TRBJ2-7	TGTGCCAGCAGCCAAGCCCTAGCGGGGGGCTCCTACGAGCAGTACTTC	CASSQALAGGSYEQYF
.	TRBV6-2/TRBV6-3	many	TRBJ2-1	TGTGCCAGCAGTTATGAGTGGGGGCTCTACAATGAGCAGTTCTTC	CASSYEWGLYNEQFF
.	TRBV24-1	.	TRBJ1-2	TGTGCCACCAGCGTTACAGGGAACTATGGCTACACCTTC	CATSVTGNYGYTF
.	TRBV28	.	TRBJ1-5	TGTGCCAGCAGTCCTCCTCCGGACACGCTTGGGATCCCCAATCAGCCCCAGCATTTT	CASSPPPDTLGIPNQPQHF
TRBD1	TRBV18	.	TRBJ2-1	TGTGCCAGCTCACCACCCGGACAGGGGTCTCTAAATGAGCAGTTCTTC	CASSPPGQGSLNEQFF
.	TRBV4-3	.	TRBJ2-1	TGCGCCAGCAGCCAAGATCTTGGAGGACTCAGCTCCTACAATGAGCAGTTCTTC	CASSQDLGGLSSYNEQFF
.	TRBV4-3	.	TRBJ1-4	TGCGCCAGCAGCCCCTCCTTCCCTGCAACTAATGAAAAACTGTTTTTT	CASSPSFPATNEKLFF
.	TRBV7-8	.	TRBJ1-1	TGTGCCAGCAGCCCGGGCCTCGGGGAAGGAGCTTTCTTT	CASSPGLGEGAFF
TRBD2	TRBV11-2	.	TRBJ2-5	TGTGCCAGCAGCTCCGGAGCGGGAGGAGAGACCCAGTACTTC	CASSSGAGGETQYF
TRBD1	TRBV7-2	.	TRBJ1-2	TGTGCCAGCAGCGAGGGAGGACAGGGGGTCTATGGCTACACCTTC	CASSEGGQGVYGYTF
TRBD1	TRBV5-6	.	TRBJ1-2	TGTGCCAGCAGCCCCGCGGGGGACAGGTTTGGCTACACCTTC	CASSPAGDRFGYTF
.	TRBV5-1	once	TRBJ2-7	TGCGCCAGCAGCGATACAGGCGACAGCTCCTACGAGCAGTACTTC	CASSDTGDSSYEQYF
.	TRBV7-8	.	TRBJ2-7	TGTGCCAGCAGTCCAACCCCCTACGAGCAGTACTTC	CASSPTPYEQYF
.	TRBV3-1/TRBV3-2	.	TRBJ1-4	TGTGCCAGCAGCTCACAGGGATGGGCTAATGAAAAACTGTTTTTT	CASSSQGWANEKLFF
TRBD1	TRBV27	.	TRBJ2-7	TGTGCCAGCAGGCACCTCGACAGGGGTTACTACGAGCAGTACTTC	CASRHLDRGYYEQYF
TRBD1	TRBV4-2	.	TRBJ1-4	TGTGCCAGCAGCCAGGACCGGGACAGTAATGAAAAACTGTTTTTT	CASSQDRDSNEKLFF
.	TRBV29-1	.	TRBJ2-5	TGCAGCGTTGAGTGGGGGGCCCAAGAGACCCAGTACTTC	CSVEWGAQETQYF
TRBD2	TRBV30	.	TRBJ2-7	TGTGCCTGCCTGGGACTAGCGGAGTCCTACGAGCAGTACTTC	CACLGLAESYEQYF